Many counts were recorded for the clone carrying this TCR beta chain. The germline gene is not matched at one end of the junction; a read error may be the cause. The data stem from a study of CD8+ T cells in alopecia areata. Treatment specified: oral pan-JAK inhibitor, 5-10 mg twice daily. It was cDNA, reverse transcribed from extracted RNA, that served as the sequencing template. Sequencing used immunoSEQ multiplex PCR; TCRdb keeps in-frame clones, though not all of them. Counted here are about 210,000 clones, over 60% occurring once; the ten biggest clones make up 0.95% to 1.5%. Sequenced here: CD4+ T cells sorted from blood, sampled between weeks 43 and 45, from a patient treated with tofacitinib. The sequence derives from a human donor with alopecia areata.

The CDR3 sequence: CASSLDWGPESF. CDR3 coding DNA: TGTGCCAGCAGCTTGGATTGGGGACCTGAGTCCTTC. The gene calls are TRBV11-2 and TRBJ1-2, with D perhaps TRBD1 (5 bases). The CDR3 is 12 amino acids. The germline V gene has CDR1 SGHAT and CDR2 FQNNGV.